This entry is about one T cell receptor (beta chain). The antigen it binds to is not known. No base quality values were provided; no much bigger clone lies one nucleotide off. The data are from a study of blood T cell repertoires in COVID-19 (TCRdb year 2020). Background for the entire study: The collaborator samples originated in the United States, Italy and Spain and spanned the acute and convalescent phases of COVID-19. The repertoires were made available in a free public database intended to serve as a resource for research on the immune response to SARS-CoV-2. The sample metadata nearly always contained a de-identified subject ID, COVID-19 status, age in years and sex. The dataset comprised deeply sampled blood TCRbeta repertoires from subjects exposed to, actively infected with, or recovered from COVID-19. Samples came from the ongoing ImmuneRACE study (first 160 participants) plus 1,254 subjects from 6 global collaborators. Where available, HLA class I and class II types were obtained from metadata supplied by the sample provider rather than from assay-based typing. The prospective study material was composed of cDNA or gDNA derived from T cells, B-cell-depleted T cells, or PBMCs.

TCRbeta CDR3 regions were amplified from genomic DNA using the immunoSEQ Assay, a bias-controlled multiplex PCR. Per the original workflow: The number of nucleated cells in each sample was estimated from the amplification of reference gene primers within the assay. To quantify the absolute abundance of each unique TCRbeta CDR3 rearrangement, sequence reads were collapsed and filtered. For each sample, productive Simpson clonality was calculated by taking the square root of Simpson's diversity index across productive rearrangements. TCRdb limited this immuneACCESS table to in-frame rearrangements with V and J called. A share of clones is missing; checked studies link under half to unresolved V genes, and the rest is unexplained. V and J calls and clone size follow that table, whereas D and trimming were derived from the DNA. In this sample the table shows 380,000 or so clones, 80% to 90% of which occur a single time. The ten largest clones add up to 7.1% of the sample.

One collaborating source in Seattle enrolled patients while the patients were actively infected and followed the patients over time throughout the course of disease. The collaborating institutions used their own protocols to collect whole blood in K2EDTA tubes. Collaborator samples were shipped for TCRbeta analysis as frozen whole blood, isolated PBMCs, or DNA extracted from either sample type. The germline V gene (reference sequence) sets CDR1 to WNHNN and CDR2 to SYGVQD. The CDR3 runs 17 amino acids, cysteine and phenylalanine included. Only CDR3 DNA remains: 51 bases, in frame from the first base. The trim is 0 bases for V and 2 bases for J, with a gap of 13 bases between the germline ends. The paper's findings and limits, for the study overall: Clinical and demographic metadata were provided uncurated, with the amount varying by source and participant.

The material sequenced was peripheral blood. The rearranged chain carries TRBV10-1 and TRBJ2-2; a weak D assignment points to TRBD1 (6 bases agree). This sequence originates from a woman in her sixties or seventies with COVID-19, enrolled during active disease. The CDR3 protein: CASSESVGQVNTGELFF. The sequenced DNA is TGCGCCAGCAGTGAGTCTGTGGGACAAGTAAACACCGGGGAGCTGTTTTTT.